This passage covers 27 T cell receptor beta chains from one sample sequenced in a study of blood T cell repertoires in COVID-19. Method: immunoSEQ multiplex PCR; TCRdb's copy keeps in-frame clones and lacks some. Found here are 150,000 or so clones, about 83% of them singletons; the top ten hold around 5%. The sample comprised peripheral blood. These receptors were taken from a human donor in a cohort sampled during active COVID-19.

This chain uses TRBV18 with TRBJ2-7, with D perhaps matching TRBD2 (6 bases). This CDR3 comprises 12 residues. Trimming removed 5 bases from V and 3 bases from J, with 8 bases in between. Germline CDR1 KGHSH, CDR2 LQKENI. DNA for the CDR3: TGTGCCAGCTCAGCGACTAGCTACGAGCAGTACTTC. The encoded protein is CASSATSYEQYF.

CDR3 coding DNA: TGTGCCAGCAGCCCGCGGGCGACGGAGCAGTACTTC. This translates into CASSPRATEQYF. The chain is built from TRBV14 and TRBJ2-7; the D gene is possibly TRBD2 (5 bases). The CDR3 spans 12 residues. V lost 4 bases, J lost 7 bases, and 11 bases lay in between. In germline, CDR1 is SGHDN, CDR2 FVKESK.

The V gene is TRBV28, the J gene TRBJ2-7; 8 bases align to TRBD1. This CDR3 is 14 amino acids long. CDR1 is MDHEN, CDR2 SYDVKM, per germline. The junction had 6 bases not matched to a gene; V was cut back by 4 bases and J by 4 bases. The CDR3 DNA follows: TGTGCCAGCAGTTCACCGGGACAGGTGTACGAGCAGTACTTC. Amino acids: CASSSPGQVYEQYF.

This rearrangement joins TRBV27 to TRBJ2-5; TRBD2 is a possible D gene (6 bases). Germline V gives CDR1 MNHEY, CDR2 SMNVEV (reference sequence). The V end was cut by 2 bases, the J end by 1 base, with 11 bases between. The CDR3 covers 15 residues. As DNA, the CDR3 is TGTGCCAGCAGTTTAAGGCCGACTAGCCAAGAGACCCAGTACTTC. Its translation is CASSLRPTSQETQYF.

The chain recombines TRBV7-6 with TRBJ1-5; D uncertain. This CDR3 contains 14 residues. Trimming removed 0 bases at V and 7 bases at J, with 10 bases between. The germline gives CDR1 SGHVS, CDR2 FNYEAQ. This CDR3 is CASSLAEGNQPQHF. The CDR3 DNA reads as TGTGCCAGCAGCTTAGCAGAGGGAAACCAGCCCCAGCATTTT. Full variable domain (outside the CDR3, taken from reference TRBV7-6 and TRBJ1-5): GAGVSQSPRYKVTKRGQDVALRCDPISGHVSLYWYRQALGQGPEFLTYFNYEAQQDKSGLPNDRFSAERPEGSISTLTIQRTEQRDSAMYRCASSLAEGNQPQHFGDGTRLSIL.

Concerning this clone itself: Other DNA sequences in the sample encode the same CDR3. The chain combines TRBV5-6 with TRBJ2-7, with D perhaps matching TRBD1 (5 bases). This CDR3 has 13 amino acids. Trimming took off 0 bases at V and 3 bases at J, with 7 bases between the two ends. Germline lookup yields CDR1 SGHDT and CDR2 YYEEEE. CDR3 sequence (DNA): TGTGCCAGCAGCTTGGGACAGAGCTACGAGCAGTACTTC. The encoded protein is CASSLGQSYEQYF.

About this clone itself: Other DNA sequences from this sample encode an identical CDR3 as well. The CDR3 nucleotides are TGCGCCAGCAGCCAGGGACTAGCGGCCTCCTACGAGCAGTACTTC. This gives the protein CASSQGLAASYEQYF. V and J are TRBV4-3 and TRBJ2-7; 11 bases are a match to TRBD2. Trimming removed 3 bases from V and 0 bases from J; junction bases left unmatched: 1. The germline gives CDR1 LGHNA, CDR2 YSLEER. The length of the CDR3 is 15 residues.

The V call is TRBV9, the J call TRBJ1-5; D is uncertain. The ends were cut back, 0 bases at V and 5 bases at J, with 9 bases in the middle. The CDR3 spans 14 residues. CDR1 is SGDLS and CDR2 is YYNGEE in the germline V gene. The chain's CDR3 is CASSVGPTDQPQHF. In DNA, the CDR3 is TGTGCCAGCAGCGTAGGACCAACAGATCAGCCCCAGCATTTT.

The gene calls are TRBV28 and TRBJ2-5, with D possibly TRBD2 on 5 matching bases. This CDR3 spans 16 amino acids. CDR1 and CDR2 (germline): MDHEN, SYDVKM. V dropped 6 bases and J dropped 4 bases, with 21 bases sitting between them. As DNA, the CDR3 is TGTGCCAGCAGCTTGCCCGGGGAAGGGCCCGGAGAGACCCAGTACTTC. It encodes CASSLPGEGPGETQYF.

The gene calls are TRBV6-6 and TRBJ1-2; D uncertain. Trimming shortened V by 2 bases and J by 5 bases, and 6 bases separated the two germline ends. Per the germline V gene, CDR1 is MNHNY and CDR2 is SVGAGI (reference sequence). The CDR3 runs 12 residues. The CDR3, as DNA: TGTGCCAGCAGTTACGCTGAGTATGGCTACACCTTC. It translates to CASSYAEYGYTF.

The CDR3 loop is CASSQTLYEQYF. The CDR3 DNA follows: TGTGCCAGCAGCCAAACTCTCTACGAGCAGTACTTC. V gene TRBV3-1 (or the pseudogene TRBV3-2) combines with J gene TRBJ2-7; D remains ambiguous. The V end was cut by 2 bases, the J end by 3 bases, with 5 bases between. Per the germline V gene, CDR1 is LGHDT and CDR2 is YNNKEL (reference sequence). There are 12 residues in the CDR3.

The CDR3 loop reads CAAYSLSGNTIYF. The CDR3 region has the DNA TGTGCCGCGTACAGCCTCTCTGGAAACACCATATATTTT. The chain links TRBV10-3 to TRBJ1-3; D is unclear. The V and J ends lost 11 bases and 0 bases respectively, with 11 bases between them. Germline V gene sequence: CDR1 ENHRY, CDR2 SYGVKD. CDR3 length: 13 residues.

V usage is TRBV5-1 and J usage is TRBJ2-1; 8 nucleotides line up with TRBD1. J gave up 6 bases and V 4 bases, and 3 bases lay outside the gene matches. The CDR3 runs to 13 residues. Germline assignment: CDR1 SGHRS and CDR2 YFSETQ. CDR3 region: CASSVRGPNEQFF. The CDR3 DNA is TGCGCCAGCAGCGTCAGGGGGCCCAATGAGCAGTTCTTC. The full variable domain, in which reference TRBV5-1 and TRBJ2-1 provide the parts outside the CDR3, is KAGVTQTPRYLIKTRGQQVTLSCSPISGHRSVSWYQQTPGQGLQFLFEYFSETQRNKGNFPGRFSGRQFSNSRSEMNVSTLELGDSALYLCASSVRGPNEQFFGPGTRLTVL.

V is TRBV11-3 and J is TRBJ1-2, with D uncertain. This CDR3 has 15 amino acids. V gave up 1 base and J gave up 3 bases, with 12 bases separating them. Germline V lookup: CDR1 SGHNT, CDR2 YENEEA. The CDR3 protein is CASSLAPSTDYGYTF. DNA for the CDR3: TGTGCCAGCAGCTTAGCCCCAAGTACAGACTATGGCTACACCTTC.

The rearrangement joins TRBV9 to TRBJ1-6; 9 nucleotides align to TRBD1. CDR1 and CDR2 (germline): SGDLS, YYNGEE. This CDR3 has 16 amino acids. Trimming removed 0 bases from V and 9 bases from J; junction bases left unmatched: 7. The CDR3 DNA reads as TGTGCCAGCAGCGTAGCTGACAGGGGGATGGGTTCACCCCTCCACTTT. Its translation: CASSVADRGMGSPLHF.

The chain employs TRBV18 and TRBJ2-7; 7 bases line up with TRBD2. CDR1 and CDR2 from the germline V gene are KGHSH and LQKENI. The junction had 6 bases not matched to a gene; V was cut back by 1 base and J by 0 bases. The CDR3 loop spans 16 amino acids. DNA for the CDR3: TGTGCCAGCTCACCACGGTCCAGGGAGGGCTCCTACGAGCAGTACTTC. This sequence encodes CASSPRSREGSYEQYF.

Notes on this clone: The same CDR3 arises from other DNA sequences in this sample as well. The V gene is TRBV9, the J gene TRBJ2-5, with 7 bases lining up with TRBD1. This CDR3 has 14 amino acids. The germline V gene encodes CDR1 SGDLS and CDR2 YYNGEE. Trimming cost V 4 bases and J 2 bases; bases outside gene matches: 5. The DNA of the CDR3 is TGTGCCAGCAGCCCCCGACAGGGTCAAGAGACCCAGTACTTC. Its translation is CASSPRQGQETQYF.

This chain joins TRBV2 and TRBJ1-3; D is unresolved. Germline CDR1 is SNHLY and CDR2 is FYNNEI. CDR3 size: 14 residues. V dropped 4 bases and J dropped 0 bases, with 7 bases sitting between them. CDR3 sequence reads: CASSATSSGNTIYF. The CDR3 DNA follows: TGTGCCAGCAGTGCCACCAGCTCTGGAAACACCATATATTTT.

On this clone itself: Sequence at one end of the junction differs from germline and may be a read error. Distinct nucleotide sequences in the sample also encode this CDR3. This chain connects TRBV5-5 to TRBJ2-7, with 11 positions matching TRBD2. The CDR3 length is 17 residues. Per germline, CDR1 SGHKS and CDR2 YYEKEE (reference sequence). The CDR3 here is CASSQGASGRLSYEQYF. The CDR3 nucleotides are TGTGCCAGCAGCCAGGGGGCTAGCGGGAGGCTGTCCTACGAGCAGTACTTT.

This clone has only a few counts. This chain connects TRBV27 to TRBJ2-5; a weak D match, TRBD1 (5 bases). The CDR3 spans 16 residues. The germline V gene encodes CDR1 MNHEY and CDR2 SMNVEV (reference sequence). The V end lost 9 bases, the J end lost 5 bases, and 25 bases lay between the germline ends. The CDR3 protein is CARKPRSARARETQYF. The CDR3, as DNA: TGTGCCAGGAAACCCCGGTCGGCCAGGGCGCGGGAGACCCAGTACTTC.

The CDR3 sequence is CASSLGDIGRTEAFF. CDR3 coding DNA: TGTGCCAGCAGCTTAGGGGACATTGGTCGGACTGAAGCTTTCTTT. The chain combines TRBV11-3 with TRBJ1-1, with D perhaps matching TRBD1 (6 bases). This CDR3 spans 15 amino acids. Germline V gene data show CDR1 as SGHNT and CDR2 as YENEEA. The V end lost 1 base, the J end lost 5 bases, and 14 bases lay between the germline ends.

The V and J genes are TRBV18 and TRBJ2-3; D is ambiguous. The CDR3 covers 14 residues. The germline gives CDR1 KGHSH, CDR2 LQKENI. V shed 6 bases and J shed 0 bases, with 10 bases lying between them. In nucleotides, the CDR3 is TGTGCCAGCTCGACACTCATTAGCACAGATACGCAGTATTTT. Translated: CASSTLISTDTQYF.

This clone was observed a single time. The chain carries TRBV6-5 and TRBJ1-1; TRBD1 matches 9 bases. Trimming cost V 5 bases and J 5 bases; bases outside gene matches: 9. Germline CDR1 reads MNHEY; CDR2 reads SVGAGI. The CDR3 consists of 15 residues. CDR3 region: CASSRPGQGGTEAFF. DNA of the CDR3: TGTGCCAGCAGTCGACCGGGACAGGGAGGGACTGAAGCTTTCTTT.

V usage is TRBV5-4 and J usage is TRBJ1-1; 7 nucleotides agree with TRBD1. CDR1 and CDR2 (germline): SGHNT, YYREEE (reference sequence). The length of the CDR3 is 14 residues. Germline trimming cut 0 bases from V and 5 bases from J; bases unmatched to any gene: 4. CDR3 residues: CASSLETGWTEAFF. The CDR3 coding sequence is TGTGCCAGCAGCTTGGAGACAGGGTGGACTGAAGCTTTCTTT. Based on the CDR3 plus reference TRBV5-4 and TRBJ1-1, the full variable domain is ETGVTQSPTHLIKTRGQQVTLRCSSQSGHNTVSWYQQALGQGPQFIFQYYREEENGRGNFPPRFSGLQFPNYSSELNVNALELDDSALYLCASSLETGWTEAFFGQGTRLTVV.

As regards this clone: Relative to the germline gene, one junction end is altered; a read error may explain this. The chain links TRBV7-2 to TRBJ1-1; D gene unclear. The CDR3 loop spans 14 amino acids. In germline, CDR1 is SGHTA, CDR2 FQGNSA. The CDR3 bases are TGTGCCAGCAGCTTAGGGACGGGGAACGCTGAAGCTTTCTTT. Its translation: CASSLGTGNAEAFF.

The rearrangement links TRBV19 to TRBJ1-4; D gene uncertain. The CDR3 covers 15 residues. The germline V gene has CDR1 LNHDA and CDR2 SQIVND (reference sequence). V gave up 5 bases and J gave up 3 bases, with 13 bases separating them. Here the CDR3 DNA reads TGTGCCAGTAGTGAAATCGGGGTCTCTAATGAAAAACTGTTTTTT. Amino acid sequence: CASSEIGVSNEKLFF. Filled out from reference TRBV19 and TRBJ1-4, the complete variable domain reads DGGITQSPKYLFRKEGQNVTLSCEQNLNHDAMYWYRQDPGQGLRLIYYSQIVNDFQKGDIAEGYSVSREKKESFPLTVTSAQKNPTAFYLCASSEIGVSNEKLFFGSGTQLSVL.

The chain employs TRBV28 and TRBJ2-7, with 10 bases aligning to TRBD2. The V segment lost 6 bases and the J segment 0 bases; nucleotides outside the gene matches: 5. CDR3 length: 15 residues. Germline V gene lookup returns CDR1 MDHEN and CDR2 SYDVKM. The CDR3 DNA sequence: TGTGCCAGCAGCAGCCTAGCGGGGGTCTCCTACGAGCAGTACTTC. Amino acids: CASSSLAGVSYEQYF.